The clone carrying this T cell receptor (beta chain) was observed a few times. Germline assignment: CDR1 SGHRS and CDR2 YFSETQ. J gave up 7 bases and V 2 bases, and 9 bases lay outside the gene matches. The CDR3 totals 14 residues. In TCRdb, the 5' RACE reads were re-called with MiXCR into one record per CDR3 protein. The sample gives 250,000 or so distinct CDR3 sequences, roughly 8% of which show up once; 2.5% to 3.5% is in the top ten. The entry originates in a study of identical twins. These records were also assigned to another study, of yellow fever vaccine responses in identical twins.

This TCR derives from a woman aged 18-29 years in good health. What was sequenced was CD8+ T cells sorted from blood. This rearrangement joins TRBV5-1 to TRBJ2-7, with 7 bases identical to TRBD1. The CDR3: CASSFGQEAWEQYF. In DNA form, the CDR3 reads TGCGCCAGCAGCTTCGGACAGGAGGCCTGGGAGCAGTACTTC.